This T cell receptor (beta chain) comes out of a study of metastatic and nonmetastatic thyroid tumors. TCRdb re-called the PCR reads via MiXCR. This sample has 30,000 to 40,000 clones; roughly 19% occur once, and the top ten carry 12%. This clone occurred a few times. Germline and junction disagree at one end, which may indicate a read error. This CDR3 region has 12 residues. CDR1 and CDR2 from the germline V gene are SNHLY and FYNNEI. Every patient was untreated before thyroid surgery. This sequence was found in a male donor with papillary thyroid cancer or a benign thyroid nodule (not recorded which). Some clones in this sample may be carry-over from other donors' samples. Sample: blood. This chain uses TRBV2 with TRBJ1-2; D is ambiguous. The CDR3 sequence is CAIVGSNYGYTF. CDR3 DNA sequence: TGTGCCATCGTCGGTTCTAACTACGGCTACACCTTC. Full variable domain (missing parts from reference TRBV2 and TRBJ1-2): EPEVTQTPSHQVTQMGQEVILRCVPISNHLYFYWYRQILGQKVEFLVSFYNNEISEKSEIFDDQFSVERPDGSNFTLKIRSTKLEDSAMYFCAIVGSNYGYTFGSGTRLTVV.